This TCR beta chain originates from a study of shared clonotypes between healthy human individuals. Generated by immunoSEQ multiplex PCR, the TCRdb table keeps only in-frame clones and is missing some. Of approximately 2.5 million clones listed, over 85% are singletons. To note about this clone: Its antigen is as yet unknown.

CDR1 SQVTM and CDR2 ANQGSEA come from the germline V gene. This CDR3 has 12 residues. The V and J ends lost 5 bases and 4 bases respectively, with 9 bases between them. Whole-study results and caveats: Generally, naive subsets (rather than memory subsets) showed larger estimated richness. Clonotypes not shared had lower generation probabilities than those common to all four donors.

Healthy HIV-negative adults with no recent acute infections or vaccinations were recruited as donors. This clonotype was sampled from a man younger than 30 in good health. Some clones in this sample may be carry-over from other donors' samples. Sequenced material: naive CD4+ T cells from PBMCs. The subset was: CD45RA+ positively selected. The chain is built from TRBV29-1 and TRBJ2-1; D not certain. The DNA for the CDR3 is TGCAGCGTTTGGGTGCGGTACAATGAGCAGTTCTTC. This translates into CSVWVRYNEQFF.